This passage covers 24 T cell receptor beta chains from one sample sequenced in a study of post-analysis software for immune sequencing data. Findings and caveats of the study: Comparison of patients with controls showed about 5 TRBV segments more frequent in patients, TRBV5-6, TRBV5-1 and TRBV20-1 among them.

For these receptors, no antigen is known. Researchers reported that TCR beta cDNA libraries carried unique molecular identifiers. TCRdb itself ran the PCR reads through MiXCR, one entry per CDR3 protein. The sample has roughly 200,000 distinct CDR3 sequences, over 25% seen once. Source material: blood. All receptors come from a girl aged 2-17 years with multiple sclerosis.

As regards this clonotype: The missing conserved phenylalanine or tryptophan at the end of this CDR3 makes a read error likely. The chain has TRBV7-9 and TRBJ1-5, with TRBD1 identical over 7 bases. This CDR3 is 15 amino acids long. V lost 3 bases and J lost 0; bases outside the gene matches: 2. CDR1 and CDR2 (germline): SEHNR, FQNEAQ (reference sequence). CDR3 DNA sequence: TGTGCCAGCAGCTTGGGACAGCATAGCAATCAGCCCCAGCATTTA. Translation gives CASSLGQHSNQPQHL.

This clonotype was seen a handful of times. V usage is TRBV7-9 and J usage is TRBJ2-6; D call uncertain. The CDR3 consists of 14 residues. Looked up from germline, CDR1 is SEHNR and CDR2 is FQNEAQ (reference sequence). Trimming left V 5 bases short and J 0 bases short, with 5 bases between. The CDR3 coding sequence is TGTGCCAGCAGCCGGCGCTCTGGGGCCAACGTCCTGACTTTC. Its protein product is CASSRRSGANVLTF.

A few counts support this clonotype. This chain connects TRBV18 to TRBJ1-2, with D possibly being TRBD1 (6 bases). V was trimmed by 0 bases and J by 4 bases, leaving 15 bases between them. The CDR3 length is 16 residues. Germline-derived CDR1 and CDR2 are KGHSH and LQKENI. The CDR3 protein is CASSPPGTWDLYGYTF. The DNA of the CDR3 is TGTGCCAGCTCACCACCGGGGACATGGGACCTCTATGGCTACACCTTC.

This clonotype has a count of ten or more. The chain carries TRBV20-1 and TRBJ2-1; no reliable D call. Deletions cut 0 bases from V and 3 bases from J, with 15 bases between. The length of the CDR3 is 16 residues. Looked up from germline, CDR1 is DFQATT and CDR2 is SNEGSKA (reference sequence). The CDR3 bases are TGCAGTGCTAGAGATCCACTACAAAGTCTCTACAATGAGCAGTTCTTC. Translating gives CSARDPLQSLYNEQFF.

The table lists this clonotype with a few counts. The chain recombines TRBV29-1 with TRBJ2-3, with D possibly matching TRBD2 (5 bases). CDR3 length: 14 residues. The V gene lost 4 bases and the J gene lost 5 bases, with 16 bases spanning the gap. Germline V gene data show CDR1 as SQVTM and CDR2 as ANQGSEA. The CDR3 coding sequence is TGCAGCGTTGGAGGGCAGTCCCCAGGAGATACGCAGTATTTT. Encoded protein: CSVGGQSPGDTQYF.

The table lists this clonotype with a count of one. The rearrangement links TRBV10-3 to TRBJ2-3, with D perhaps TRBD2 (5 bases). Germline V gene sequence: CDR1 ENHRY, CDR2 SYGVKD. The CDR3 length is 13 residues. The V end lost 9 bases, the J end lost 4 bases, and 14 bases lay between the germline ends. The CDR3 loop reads CAIGSRRPDTQYF. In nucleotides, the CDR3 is TGTGCCATAGGTAGCCGGAGGCCAGATACGCAGTATTTT.

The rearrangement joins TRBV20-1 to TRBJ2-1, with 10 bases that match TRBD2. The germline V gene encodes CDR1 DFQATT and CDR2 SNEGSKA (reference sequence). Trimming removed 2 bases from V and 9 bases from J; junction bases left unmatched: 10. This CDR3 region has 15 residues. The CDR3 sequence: CSARPLAGVPGEQFF. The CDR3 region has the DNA TGCAGTGCTAGACCTCTAGCGGGAGTCCCGGGTGAGCAGTTCTTC.

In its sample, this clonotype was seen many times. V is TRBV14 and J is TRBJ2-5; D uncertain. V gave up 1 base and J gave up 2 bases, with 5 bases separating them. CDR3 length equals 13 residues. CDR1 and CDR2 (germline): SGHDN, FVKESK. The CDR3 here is CASSQGLQETQYF. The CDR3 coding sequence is TGTGCCAGCAGCCAAGGGCTACAAGAGACCCAGTACTTC.

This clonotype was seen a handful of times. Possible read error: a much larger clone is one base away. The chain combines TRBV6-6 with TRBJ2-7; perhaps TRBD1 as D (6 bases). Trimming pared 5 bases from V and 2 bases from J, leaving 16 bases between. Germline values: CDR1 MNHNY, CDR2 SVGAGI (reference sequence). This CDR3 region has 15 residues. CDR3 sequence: CASSAPQGRAYEQYF. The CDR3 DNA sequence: TGTGCCAGCAGTGCCCCACAGGGACGGGCCTACGAGCAGTACTTC.

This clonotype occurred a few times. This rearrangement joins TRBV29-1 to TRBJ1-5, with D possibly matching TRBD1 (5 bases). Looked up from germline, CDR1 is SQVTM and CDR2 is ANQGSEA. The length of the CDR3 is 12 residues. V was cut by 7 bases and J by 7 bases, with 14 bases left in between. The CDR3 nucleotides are TGCAGCGGGGCAATGAGGGGCCAGCCCCAGCATTTT. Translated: CSGAMRGQPQHF.

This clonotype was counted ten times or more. The CDR3 spells CASSPLGLAGGPDEQYF. In nucleotides, the CDR3 is TGTGCCAGCAGTCCCCTAGGACTAGCGGGAGGGCCTGACGAGCAGTACTTC. The genes are TRBV28 and TRBJ2-7; TRBD2 agrees at 15 bases. CDR3 length: 17 amino acids. J gave up 5 bases and V 5 bases, and 10 bases lay outside the gene matches. Germline-derived CDR1 and CDR2 are MDHEN and SYDVKM.

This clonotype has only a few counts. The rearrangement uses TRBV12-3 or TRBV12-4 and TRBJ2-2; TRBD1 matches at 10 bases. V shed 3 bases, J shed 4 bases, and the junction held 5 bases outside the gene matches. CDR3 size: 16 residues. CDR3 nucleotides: TGTGCCAGCAGTTTCGCCGGGACAGGGGCCACCGGGGAGCTGTTTTTT. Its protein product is CASSFAGTGATGELFF.

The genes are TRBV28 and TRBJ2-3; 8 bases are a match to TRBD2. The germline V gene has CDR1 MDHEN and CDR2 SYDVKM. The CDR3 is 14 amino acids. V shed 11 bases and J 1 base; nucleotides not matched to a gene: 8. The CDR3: CACRIAGRTDTQYF. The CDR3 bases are TGTGCCTGCCGTATAGCGGGACGCACAGATACGCAGTATTTT.

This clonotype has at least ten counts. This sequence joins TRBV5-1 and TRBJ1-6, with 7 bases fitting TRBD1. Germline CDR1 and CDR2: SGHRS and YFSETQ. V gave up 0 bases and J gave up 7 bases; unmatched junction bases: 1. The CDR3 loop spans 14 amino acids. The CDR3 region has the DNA TGCGCCAGCAGCTTGGGACAGGGAAATTCACCCCTCCACTTT. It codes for CASSLGQGNSPLHF. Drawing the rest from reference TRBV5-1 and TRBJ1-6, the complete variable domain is KAGVTQTPRYLIKTRGQQVTLSCSPISGHRSVSWYQQTPGQGLQFLFEYFSETQRNKGNFPGRFSGRQFSNSRSEMNVSTLELGDSALYLCASSLGQGNSPLHFGNGTRLTVT.

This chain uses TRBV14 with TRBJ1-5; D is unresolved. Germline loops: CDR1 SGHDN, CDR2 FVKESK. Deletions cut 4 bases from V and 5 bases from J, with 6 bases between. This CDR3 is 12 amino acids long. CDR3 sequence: CASSPTHQPQHF. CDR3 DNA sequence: TGTGCCAGCAGCCCAACTCATCAGCCCCAGCATTTT.

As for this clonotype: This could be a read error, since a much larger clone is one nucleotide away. CDR3 residues: CASSMDRGRGETQYF. In DNA, the CDR3 is TGTGCCTCCAGTATGGACAGGGGGCGAGGGGAGACCCAGTACTTC. The rearrangement links TRBV24-1 to TRBJ2-7; TRBD1 agrees at 11 bases. With the DNA end fitting TRBJ2-5 better, the J assignment may be wrong. Germline V lookup: CDR1 KGHDR, CDR2 SFDVKD. CDR3 size: 15 residues.

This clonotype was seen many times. The CDR3 sequence is CASSPGSNTEAFF. Here the CDR3 DNA reads TGCGCCAGCAGCCCGGGATCGAACACTGAAGCTTTCTTT. This chain links TRBV5-1 with TRBJ1-1; D remains ambiguous. The CDR3 covers 13 residues. Germline lookup yields CDR1 SGHRS and CDR2 YFSETQ. V lost 4 bases to trimming and J lost 1 base, with 8 bases between them. Filled out from reference TRBV5-1 and TRBJ1-1, the complete variable domain reads KAGVTQTPRYLIKTRGQQVTLSCSPISGHRSVSWYQQTPGQGLQFLFEYFSETQRNKGNFPGRFSGRQFSNSRSEMNVSTLELGDSALYLCASSPGSNTEAFFGQGTRLTVV.

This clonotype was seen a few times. The chain's CDR3 is CSAERSSYGYTF. CDR3 DNA: TGCAGTGCGGAGAGAAGTTCTTATGGCTACACCTTC. The chain uses TRBV20-1 and TRBJ1-2; the D is unclear. The germline V gene has CDR1 DFQATT and CDR2 SNEGSKA (reference sequence). Trimming removed 6 bases from V and 5 bases from J, with 13 bases in between. This CDR3 spans 12 amino acids.

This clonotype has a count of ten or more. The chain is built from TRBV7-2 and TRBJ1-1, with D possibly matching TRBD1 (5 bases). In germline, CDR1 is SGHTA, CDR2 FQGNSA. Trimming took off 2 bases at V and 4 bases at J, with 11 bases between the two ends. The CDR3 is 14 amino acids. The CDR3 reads CASSLIRVGTEAFF. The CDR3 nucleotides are TGTGCCAGCAGCTTAATCAGGGTGGGCACTGAAGCTTTCTTT.

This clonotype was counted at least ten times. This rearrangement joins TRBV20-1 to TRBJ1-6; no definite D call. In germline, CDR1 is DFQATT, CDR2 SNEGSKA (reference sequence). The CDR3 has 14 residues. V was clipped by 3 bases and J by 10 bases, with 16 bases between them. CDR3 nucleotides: TGCAGTGCTAGTAACCCTAGTGGCAGATCACCCCTCCACTTT. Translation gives CSASNPSGRSPLHF.

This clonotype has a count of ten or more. The CDR3 nucleotides read TGTGCCACCAGCAGAGCGATCGGGGCCAGCTCCTACAATGAGCAGTTCTTC. This encodes CATSRAIGASSYNEQFF. J is TRBJ2-1 and V is TRBV15; D may match TRBD1 or TRBD2 (5 bases each). CDR1 is LNHNV and CDR2 is YYDKDF in the germline V gene (reference sequence). The CDR3 totals 17 residues. Trimming pared 1 base from V and 0 bases from J, leaving 13 bases between.

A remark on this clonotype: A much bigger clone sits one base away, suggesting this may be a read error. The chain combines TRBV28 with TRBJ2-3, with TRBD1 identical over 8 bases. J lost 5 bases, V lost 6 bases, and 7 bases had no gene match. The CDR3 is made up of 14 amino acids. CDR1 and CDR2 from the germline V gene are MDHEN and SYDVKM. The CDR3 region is CASRWQGAGDTQYF. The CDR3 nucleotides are TGTGCCAGCAGGTGGCAGGGGGCGGGAGATACGCAGTATTTT.

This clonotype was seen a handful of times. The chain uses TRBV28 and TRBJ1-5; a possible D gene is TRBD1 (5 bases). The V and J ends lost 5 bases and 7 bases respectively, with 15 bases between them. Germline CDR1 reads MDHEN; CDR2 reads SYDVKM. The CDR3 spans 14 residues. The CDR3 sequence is CASSGAGGNQPQHF. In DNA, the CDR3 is TGTGCCAGCAGTGGAGCCGGGGGGAACCAGCCCCAGCATTTT. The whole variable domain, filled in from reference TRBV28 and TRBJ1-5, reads DVKVTQSSRYLVKRTGEKVFLECVQDMDHENMFWYRQDPGLGLRLIYFSYDVKMKEKGDIPEGYSVSREKKERFSLILESASTNQTSMYLCASSGAGGNQPQHFGDGTRLSIL.

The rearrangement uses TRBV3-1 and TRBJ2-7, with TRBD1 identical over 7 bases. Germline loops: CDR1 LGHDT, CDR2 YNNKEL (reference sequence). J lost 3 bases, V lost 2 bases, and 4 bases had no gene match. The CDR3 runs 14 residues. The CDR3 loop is CASSQRYRGYEQYF. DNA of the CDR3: TGTGCCAGCAGCCAACGGTACAGGGGCTACGAGCAGTACTTC.